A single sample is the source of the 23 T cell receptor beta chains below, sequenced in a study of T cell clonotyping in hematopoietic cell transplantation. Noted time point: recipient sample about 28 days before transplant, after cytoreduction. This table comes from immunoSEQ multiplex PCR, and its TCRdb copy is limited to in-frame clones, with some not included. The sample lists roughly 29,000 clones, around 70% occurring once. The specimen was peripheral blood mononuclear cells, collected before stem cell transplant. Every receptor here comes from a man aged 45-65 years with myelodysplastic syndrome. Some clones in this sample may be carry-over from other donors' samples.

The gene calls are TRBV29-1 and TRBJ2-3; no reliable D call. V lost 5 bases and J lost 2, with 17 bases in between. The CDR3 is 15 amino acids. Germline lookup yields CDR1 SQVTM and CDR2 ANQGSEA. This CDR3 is CSVLDPSGYTDTQYF. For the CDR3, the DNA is TGCAGCGTTCTGGACCCCAGTGGCTACACAGATACGCAGTATTTT.

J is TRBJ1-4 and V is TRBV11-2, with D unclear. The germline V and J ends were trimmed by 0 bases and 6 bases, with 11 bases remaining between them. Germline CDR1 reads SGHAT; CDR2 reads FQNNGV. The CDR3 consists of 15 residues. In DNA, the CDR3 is TGTGCCAGCAGCTTAGAAGCCGGAGGCGATGAAAAACTGTTTTTT. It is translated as CASSLEAGGDEKLFF.

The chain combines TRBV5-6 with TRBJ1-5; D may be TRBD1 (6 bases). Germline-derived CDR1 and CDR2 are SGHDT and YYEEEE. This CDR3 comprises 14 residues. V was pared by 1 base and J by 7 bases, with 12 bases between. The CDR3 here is CASSLRGGQQPQHF. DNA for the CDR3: TGTGCCAGCAGCTTGAGGGGGGGGCAGCAGCCCCAGCATTTT.

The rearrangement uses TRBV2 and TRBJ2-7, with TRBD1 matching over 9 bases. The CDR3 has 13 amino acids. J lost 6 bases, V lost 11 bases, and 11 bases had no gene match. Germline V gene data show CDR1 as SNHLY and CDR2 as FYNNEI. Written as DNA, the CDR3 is TGTGCCGGTCTTGTGGGACAGGGAGGCGAGCAGTACTTC. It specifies CAGLVGQGGEQYF.

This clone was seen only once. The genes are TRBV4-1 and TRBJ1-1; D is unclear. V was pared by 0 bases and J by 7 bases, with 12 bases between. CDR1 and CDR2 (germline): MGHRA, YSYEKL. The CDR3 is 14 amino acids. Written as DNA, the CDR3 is TGCGCCAGCAGCCAAGAAGGGTCGGCCGGTGAAGCTTTCTTT. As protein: CASSQEGSAGEAFF.

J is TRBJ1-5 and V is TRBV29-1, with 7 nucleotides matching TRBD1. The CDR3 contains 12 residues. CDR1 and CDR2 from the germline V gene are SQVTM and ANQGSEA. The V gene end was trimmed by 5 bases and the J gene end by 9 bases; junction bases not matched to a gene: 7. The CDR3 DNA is TGCAGCGTTAGACAGGGCCCGGGGCCCCAGCATTTT. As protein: CSVRQGPGPQHF.

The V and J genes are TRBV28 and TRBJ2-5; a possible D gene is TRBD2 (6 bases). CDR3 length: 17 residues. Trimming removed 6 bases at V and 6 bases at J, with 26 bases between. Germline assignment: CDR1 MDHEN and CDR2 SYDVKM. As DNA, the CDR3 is TGTGCCAGCAGACGAAATCTCCGGGACCCCGGAGGGCAGACCCAGTACTTC. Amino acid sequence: CASRRNLRDPGGQTQYF.

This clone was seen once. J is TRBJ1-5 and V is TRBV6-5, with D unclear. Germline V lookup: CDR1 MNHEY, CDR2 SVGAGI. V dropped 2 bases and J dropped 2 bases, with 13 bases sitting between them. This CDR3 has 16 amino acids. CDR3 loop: CASSYKEPRGNQPQHF. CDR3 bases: TGTGCCAGCAGTTACAAGGAGCCACGGGGCAATCAGCCCCAGCATTTT.

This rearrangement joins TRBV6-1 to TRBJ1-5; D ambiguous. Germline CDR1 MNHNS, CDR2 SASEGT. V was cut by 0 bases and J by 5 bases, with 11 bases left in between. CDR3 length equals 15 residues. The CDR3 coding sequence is TGTGCCAGCAGTGAAGCGACTTTTGGTCATCAGCCCCAGCATTTT. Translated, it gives CASSEATFGHQPQHF.

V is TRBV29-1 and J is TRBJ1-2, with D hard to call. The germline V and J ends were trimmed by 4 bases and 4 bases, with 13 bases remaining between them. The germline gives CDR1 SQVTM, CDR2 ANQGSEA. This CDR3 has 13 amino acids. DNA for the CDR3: TGCAGCGTTGTCCAAGGAAGCACCTATGGCTACACCTTC. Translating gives CSVVQGSTYGYTF.

The CDR3: CASSSAGAGNQPQHF. For the CDR3, the DNA is TGTGCCAGCAGTTCGGCAGGGGCGGGCAATCAGCCCCAGCATTTT. The chain couples TRBV25-1 to TRBJ1-5; tentatively, D is TRBD1 (6 bases). V was pared by 5 bases and J by 2 bases, with 13 bases between. CDR3 length equals 15 residues. Per the germline V gene, CDR1 is MGHDK and CDR2 is SYGVNS.

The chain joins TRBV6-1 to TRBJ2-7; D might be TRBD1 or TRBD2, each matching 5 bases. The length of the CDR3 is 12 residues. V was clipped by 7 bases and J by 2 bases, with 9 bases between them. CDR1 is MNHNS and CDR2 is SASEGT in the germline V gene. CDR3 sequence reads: CASTTGPYEQYF. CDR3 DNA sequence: TGTGCCAGCACGACGGGGCCCTACGAGCAGTACTTC.

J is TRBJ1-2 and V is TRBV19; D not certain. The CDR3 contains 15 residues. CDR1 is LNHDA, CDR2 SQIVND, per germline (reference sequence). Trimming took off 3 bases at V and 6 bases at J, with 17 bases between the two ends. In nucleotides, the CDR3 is TGTGCCAGTAGTATCTCTATGCCCGAACTGGATGGCTACACCTTC. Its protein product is CASSISMPELDGYTF.

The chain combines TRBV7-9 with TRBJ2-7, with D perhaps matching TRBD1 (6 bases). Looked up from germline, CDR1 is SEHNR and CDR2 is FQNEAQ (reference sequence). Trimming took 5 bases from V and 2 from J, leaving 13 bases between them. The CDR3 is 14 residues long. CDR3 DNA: TGTGCCAGCAGCCCTCGAACAGGGACCTACGAGCAGTACTTC. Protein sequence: CASSPRTGTYEQYF.

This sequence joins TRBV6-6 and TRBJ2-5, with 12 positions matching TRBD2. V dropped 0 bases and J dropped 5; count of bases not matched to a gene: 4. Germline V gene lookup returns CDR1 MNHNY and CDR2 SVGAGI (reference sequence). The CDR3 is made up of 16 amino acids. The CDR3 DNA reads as TGTGCCAGCAGTTACTCCGGACTAGCGGGATTTGAGACCCAGTACTTC. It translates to CASSYSGLAGFETQYF.

CDR3 residues: CASAGRTGGNYGYTF. Here the CDR3 DNA reads TGTGCCAGCGCCGGACGGACAGGAGGGAACTATGGCTACACCTTC. V is TRBV6-1 and J is TRBJ1-2; TRBD1 matches at 7 bases. The junction had 11 bases not matched to a gene; V was cut back by 8 bases and J by 2 bases. The length of the CDR3 is 15 residues. Germline V gene data show CDR1 as MNHNS and CDR2 as SASEGT.

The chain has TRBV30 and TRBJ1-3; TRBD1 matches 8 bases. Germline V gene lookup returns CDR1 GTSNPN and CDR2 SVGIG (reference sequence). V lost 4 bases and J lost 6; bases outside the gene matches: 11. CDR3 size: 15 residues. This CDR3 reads CAWKSTGANLNTIYF. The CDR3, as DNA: TGTGCCTGGAAATCGACAGGGGCTAACCTAAACACCATATATTTT.

The CDR3 spells CASSSIGPYQPQHF. DNA for the CDR3: TGTGCCAGCAGTTCAATAGGGCCCTATCAGCCCCAGCATTTT. The rearrangement uses TRBV6-5 and TRBJ1-5; D gene ambiguous. There are 14 residues in the CDR3. Between the trimmed V and J ends, which lost 4 bases and 5 bases, there was a span of 12 bases. The germline V gene encodes CDR1 MNHEY and CDR2 SVGAGI.

This chain's CDR3 is CASSRSRVRTPPLHF. DNA of the CDR3: TGTGCCAGCAGTAGGTCAAGGGTGAGGACCCCACCCCTCCACTTT. This chain joins TRBV6-5 and TRBJ1-6, with D unresolved. Trimming took off 5 bases at V and 11 bases at J, with 19 bases between the two ends. This CDR3 contains 15 residues. The V gene's germline CDR1 is MNHEY and CDR2 SVGAGI.

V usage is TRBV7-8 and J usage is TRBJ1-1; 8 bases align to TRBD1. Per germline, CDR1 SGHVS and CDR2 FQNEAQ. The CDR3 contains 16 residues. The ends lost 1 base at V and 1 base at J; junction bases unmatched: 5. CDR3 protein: CASSLGQGIGNTEAFF. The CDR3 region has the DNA TGTGCCAGCAGCTTAGGACAGGGGATAGGGAACACTGAAGCTTTCTTT.

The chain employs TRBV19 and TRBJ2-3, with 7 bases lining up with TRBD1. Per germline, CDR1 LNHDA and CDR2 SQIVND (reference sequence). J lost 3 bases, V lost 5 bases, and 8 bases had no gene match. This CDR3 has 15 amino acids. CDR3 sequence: CASSAGQDGTDTQYF. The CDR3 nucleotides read TGTGCCAGTAGTGCTGGACAGGATGGGACAGATACGCAGTATTTT. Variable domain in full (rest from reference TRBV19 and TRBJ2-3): DGGITQSPKYLFRKEGQNVTLSCEQNLNHDAMYWYRQDPGQGLRLIYYSQIVNDFQKGDIAEGYSVSREKKESFPLTVTSAQKNPTAFYLCASSAGQDGTDTQYFGPGTRLTVL.

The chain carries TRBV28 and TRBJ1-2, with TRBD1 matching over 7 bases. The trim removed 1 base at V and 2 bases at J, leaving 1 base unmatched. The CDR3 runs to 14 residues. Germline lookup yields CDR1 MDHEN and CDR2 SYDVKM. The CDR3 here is CASSLSTGNYGYTF. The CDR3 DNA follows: TGTGCCAGCAGTTTATCGACAGGGAACTATGGCTACACCTTC.

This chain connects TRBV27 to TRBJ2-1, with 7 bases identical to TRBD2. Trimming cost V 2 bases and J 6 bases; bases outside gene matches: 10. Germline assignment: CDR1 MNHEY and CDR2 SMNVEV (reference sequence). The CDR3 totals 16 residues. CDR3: CASSLMFASGPNEQFF. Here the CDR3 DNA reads TGTGCCAGCAGTTTAATGTTTGCTAGCGGTCCCAATGAGCAGTTCTTC.